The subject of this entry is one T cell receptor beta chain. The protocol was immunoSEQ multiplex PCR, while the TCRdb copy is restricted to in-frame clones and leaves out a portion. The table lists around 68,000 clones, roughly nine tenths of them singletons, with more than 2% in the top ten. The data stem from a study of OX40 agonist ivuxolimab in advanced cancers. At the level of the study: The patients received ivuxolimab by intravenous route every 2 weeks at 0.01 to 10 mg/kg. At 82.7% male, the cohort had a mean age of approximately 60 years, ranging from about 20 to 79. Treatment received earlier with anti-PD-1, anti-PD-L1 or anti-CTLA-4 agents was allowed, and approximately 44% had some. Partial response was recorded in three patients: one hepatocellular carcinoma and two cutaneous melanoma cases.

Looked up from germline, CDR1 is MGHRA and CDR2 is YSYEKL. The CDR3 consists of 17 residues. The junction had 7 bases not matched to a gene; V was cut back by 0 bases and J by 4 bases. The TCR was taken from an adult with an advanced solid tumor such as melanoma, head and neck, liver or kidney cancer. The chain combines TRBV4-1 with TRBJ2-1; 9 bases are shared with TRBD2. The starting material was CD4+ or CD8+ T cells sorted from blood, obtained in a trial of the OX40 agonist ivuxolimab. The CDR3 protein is CASSQDPGLAGYNEQFF. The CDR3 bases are TGCGCCAGCAGCCAAGACCCGGGACTAGCCGGGTACAATGAGCAGTTCTTC.